This T cell receptor (beta chain) was identified in a study of T cell changes during pregnancy in multiple sclerosis. Trimming removed 0 bases at V and 4 bases at J, with 13 bases between. This CDR3 is built from 16 residues. Germline-derived CDR1 and CDR2 are LNHDA and SQIVND (reference sequence). TCRdb's copy holds only in-frame clones and misses some; the assay was immunoSEQ multiplex PCR. This sample has roughly 50,000 clones, with 90% to 95% found just once. The clonotype comes from a female donor with multiple sclerosis, enrolled in a pregnancy study. The starting material was CD8+ T cells from peripheral blood mononuclear cells, obtained in the third trimester of pregnancy. The chain links TRBV19 to TRBJ2-1; D not resolved. CDR3 nucleotides: TGTGCCAGTAGTATAGACTCCGTAAAATCTTACAATGAGCAGTTCTTC. This sequence encodes CASSIDSVKSYNEQFF.